This T cell receptor beta chain derives from a study of T-cell reconstitution after alpha-beta-depleted transplantation in children. This clonotype was detected only a few times. The antigen remains undetermined. V was cut by 3 bases and J by 5 bases, with 13 bases left in between. The CDR3 is made up of 14 amino acids. Looked up from germline, CDR1 is KGHDR and CDR2 is SFDVKD. For TCRbeta, the library was prepared with unique molecular identifiers. TCRdb recomputed calls from the PCR reads with MiXCR, one row per CDR3 protein. The data hold over 80,000 distinct CDR3 sequences, with more than 20% observed a single time. Notes on the study in general: The main origin of T-cell counts and diversity one year after transplant was newly produced T cells. Surviving recipient T cells and thymic progenitors underlay high day-60 TCRbeta diversity in some patients. About two months after transplant, alpha-beta T cells reportedly came from several hundred expanded graft clones.

This sequence originates from a boy between 2 and 10 years old with acute lymphoblastic leukemia, due to receive a stem cell transplant. The chain links TRBV24-1 to TRBJ2-7; tentatively, D is TRBD1 (6 bases). Source: PBMCs, taken before TCRalphabeta/CD19-depleted stem cell transplant. The CDR3 sequence: CATSDHYRADEQYF. As DNA, the CDR3 is TGTGCCACCAGTGATCATTACAGGGCGGACGAGCAGTACTTC.